This T cell receptor (beta chain) appears in the sequencing data of a study of identifying expanded T cells in peripheral blood. Findings of the study overall: Roughly 1.2 clones differed between technical replicates, versus roughly 16 and 20 over time.

This CDR3 region has 15 residues. The V gene end was trimmed by 5 bases and the J gene end by 4 bases; junction bases not matched to a gene: 8. Germline V gives CDR1 MNHEY, CDR2 SVGAGI. TCRdb's table, derived via immunoSEQ multiplex PCR, lists solely in-frame clones and lacks some. The sample consists of some 90,000 clones, approximately 90% of them appearing once. With regard to this clone: Its antigen is not known.

The TCR originated in a person aged 18 to 75 in good health. The V call is TRBV6-5, the J call TRBJ2-1, with 7 bases matching TRBD2. Sequencing was performed on blood. The CDR3 nucleotides read TGTGCCAGCAGTAGTATGGGACTATCATACAATGAGCAGTTCTTC. Translating it yields CASSSMGLSYNEQFF.